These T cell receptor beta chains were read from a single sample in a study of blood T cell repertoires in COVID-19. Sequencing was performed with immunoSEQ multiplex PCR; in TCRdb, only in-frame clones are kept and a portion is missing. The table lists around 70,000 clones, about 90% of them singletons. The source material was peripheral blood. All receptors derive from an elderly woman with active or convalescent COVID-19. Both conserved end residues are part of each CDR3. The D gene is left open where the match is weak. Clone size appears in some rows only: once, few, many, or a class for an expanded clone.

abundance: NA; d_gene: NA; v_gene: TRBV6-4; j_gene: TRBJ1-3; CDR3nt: TGTGCCAGCAATATCAAGCGGGATCCCAGGAGAAACACCATATATTTT; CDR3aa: CASNIKRDPRRNTIYF
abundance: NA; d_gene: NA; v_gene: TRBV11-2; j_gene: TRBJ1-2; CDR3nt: TGTGCCAGCACTCTAACCCAGGTCGGATATGGCTACACCTTC; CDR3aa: CASTLTQVGYGYTF
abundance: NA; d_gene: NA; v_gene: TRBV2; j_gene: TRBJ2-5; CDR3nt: TGTGCCAGCACAGGGGACCAAGAGACCCAGTACTTC; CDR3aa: CASTGDQETQYF
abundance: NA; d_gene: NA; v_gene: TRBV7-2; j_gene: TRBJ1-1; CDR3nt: TGTGCCAGCCCCCCGGGGGGCCACATAAATGGATACACTGAAGCTTTCTTT; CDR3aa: CASPPGGHINGYTEAFF
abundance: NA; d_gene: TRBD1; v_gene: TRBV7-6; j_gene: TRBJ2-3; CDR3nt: TGTGCCAGCAGTTTTCCGGCGGCAGGGGGCGTAGATACGCAGTATTTT; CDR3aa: CASSFPAAGGVDTQYF
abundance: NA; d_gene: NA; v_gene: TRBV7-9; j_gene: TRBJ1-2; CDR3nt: TGTGCCAGCAGCCTAGCGGCGGGGGAGGGCTACACCTTC; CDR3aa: CASSLAAGEGYTF
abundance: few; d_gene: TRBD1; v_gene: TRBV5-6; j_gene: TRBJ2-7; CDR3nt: TGTGCCAGCAGCCCCGGGACAGGGCTCCGCGAGCAGTACTTC; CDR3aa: CASSPGTGLREQYF
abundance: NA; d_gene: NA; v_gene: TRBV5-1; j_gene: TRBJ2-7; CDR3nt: TGCGCCAGCAGCTTGCAGGGAACCTACGAGCAGTACTTC; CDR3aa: CASSLQGTYEQYF
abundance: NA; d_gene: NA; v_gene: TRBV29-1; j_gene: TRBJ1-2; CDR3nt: TGCAGCGTTGACAGGGCTAACTATGGCTACACCTTC; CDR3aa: CSVDRANYGYTF
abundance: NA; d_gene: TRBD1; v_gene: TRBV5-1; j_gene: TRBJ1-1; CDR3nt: TGCGCCAGCAGCCTCTGGACAGGGGCGAACACTGAAGCTTTCTTT; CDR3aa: CASSLWTGANTEAFF
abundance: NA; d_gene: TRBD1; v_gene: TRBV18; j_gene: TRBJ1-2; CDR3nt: TGTGCCAGCTCACCCCTAGGACAGGGAGGTAACTATGGCTACACCTTC; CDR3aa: CASSPLGQGGNYGYTF
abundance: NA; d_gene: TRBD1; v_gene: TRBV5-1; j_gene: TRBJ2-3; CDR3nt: TGCGCAAGCGGGGACAGGGTGACAGATACGCAGTATTTT; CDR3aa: CASGDRVTDTQYF
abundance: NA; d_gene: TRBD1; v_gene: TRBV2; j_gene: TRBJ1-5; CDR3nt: TGTGCCAGCACCGGGGACAGAGGGGGCAATCAGCCCCAGCATTTT; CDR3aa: CASTGDRGGNQPQHF
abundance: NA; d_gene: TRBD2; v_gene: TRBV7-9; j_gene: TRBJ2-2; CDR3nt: TGTGCCAGCAGCTTGAGCGTAGCGGGAACCGGGGAGCTGTTTTTT; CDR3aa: CASSLSVAGTGELFF
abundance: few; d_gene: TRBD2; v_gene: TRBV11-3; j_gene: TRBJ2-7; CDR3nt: TGTGCCAGCAGCCCCTATCCGGAGGGAGGGTACGAGCAGTACTTC; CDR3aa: CASSPYPEGGYEQYF
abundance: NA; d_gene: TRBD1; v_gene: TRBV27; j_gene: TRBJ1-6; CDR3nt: TGTGCCACCCGAGCCCTAGGACAGGGCTTCCGTGACTCACCCCTCCACTTT; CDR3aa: CATRALGQGFRDSPLHF
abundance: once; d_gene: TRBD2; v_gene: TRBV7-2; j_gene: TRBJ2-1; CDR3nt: TGTGCCAGCAGCTTAGCGGTGTCTAGCGGGGTAGCACGACAGTTCTTC; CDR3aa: CASSLAVSSGVARQFF
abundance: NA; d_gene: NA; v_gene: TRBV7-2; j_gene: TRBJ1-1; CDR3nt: TGTGCCAGCAGCTTAGGGGCGGGTGGGGCTGAAGCTTTCTTT; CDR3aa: CASSLGAGGAEAFF
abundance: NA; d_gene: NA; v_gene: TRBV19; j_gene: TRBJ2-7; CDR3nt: TGTGCCAGTAGTATGTCCGGGGACACCGAGCAGTACTTC; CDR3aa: CASSMSGDTEQYF
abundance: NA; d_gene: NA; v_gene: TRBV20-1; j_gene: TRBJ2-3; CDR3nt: TGCAGTGCTCTAAGGAGAGATACGCAGTATTTT; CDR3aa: CSALRRDTQYF
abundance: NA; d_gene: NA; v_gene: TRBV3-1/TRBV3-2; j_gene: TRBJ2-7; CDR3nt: TGTGCCAGCAGTCCAACGGGGGTCCGTGGGGAGCAGTACTTC; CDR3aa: CASSPTGVRGEQYF
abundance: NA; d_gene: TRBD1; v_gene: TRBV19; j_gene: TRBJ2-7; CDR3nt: TGTGCCAGTAGTGCGCCGCGGACAGGGGGCTTCGAGCAGTACTTC; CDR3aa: CASSAPRTGGFEQYF
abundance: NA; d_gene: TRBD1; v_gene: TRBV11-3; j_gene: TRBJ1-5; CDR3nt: TGTGCCAGCATAGGTCTCCGGGACAGGGGTCGGAAGGCCAGACAGCCCCAGCATTTT; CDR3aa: CASIGLRDRGRKARQPQHF
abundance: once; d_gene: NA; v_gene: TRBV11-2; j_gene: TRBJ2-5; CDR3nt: TGTGCCAGCAGCTTTTTCGGCGGGGAGTACCAAGAGACCCAGTACTTC; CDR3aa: CASSFFGGEYQETQYF
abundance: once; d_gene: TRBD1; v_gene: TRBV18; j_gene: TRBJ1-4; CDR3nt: TGTGCCAGCTCACCACGGGACAGCTATAATGAAAAACTGTTTTTT; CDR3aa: CASSPRDSYNEKLFF
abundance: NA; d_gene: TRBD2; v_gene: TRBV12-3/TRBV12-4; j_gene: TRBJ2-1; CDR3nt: TGTGCCAGCAGGTCTAGCGGGAGGAATGAGCAGTTCTTC; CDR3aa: CASRSSGRNEQFF
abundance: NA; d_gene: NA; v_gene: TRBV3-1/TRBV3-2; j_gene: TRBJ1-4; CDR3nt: TGTGCCAGCAGCCGACAGGCCTTTAATGAAAAACTGTTTTTT; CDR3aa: CASSRQAFNEKLFF
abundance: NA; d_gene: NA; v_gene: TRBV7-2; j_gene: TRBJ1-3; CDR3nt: TGTGCCAGCAGCTTAGCGACCTATCCAGGGGTCGGAAACACCATATATTTT; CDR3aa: CASSLATYPGVGNTIYF
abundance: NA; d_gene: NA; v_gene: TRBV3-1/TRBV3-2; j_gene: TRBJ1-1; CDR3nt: TGTGCCAGCAGCCCGTACGGACAGTCGAACACTGAAGCTTTCTTT; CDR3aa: CASSPYGQSNTEAFF